These 17 T cell receptor beta chains were all obtained from the same sample, sequenced in a study of OX40 agonist ivuxolimab in advanced cancers. This table comes from immunoSEQ multiplex PCR, and its TCRdb copy is limited to in-frame clones, with some not included. Of 65,000 to 90,000 clones in the sample, roughly 90% were seen once. The sample consisted of CD4+ or CD8+ T cells sorted from blood, taken in a trial of the OX40 agonist ivuxolimab. Receptors originate from an adult with an advanced solid tumor such as melanoma, head and neck, liver or kidney cancer.

The V gene is TRBV5-8, the J gene TRBJ1-1; the D gene is possibly TRBD1 (5 bases). Looked up from germline, CDR1 is SGHTS and CDR2 is YDEGEE. The CDR3 loop spans 15 amino acids. V was cut by 6 bases and J by 1 base, with 16 bases left in between. CDR3 in DNA: TGTGCCAGCACCTGGGGGAAGAGGGAGAACACTGAAGCTTTCTTT. Translating gives CASTWGKRENTEAFF. The full variable domain, with the rest looked up from reference TRBV5-8 and TRBJ1-1, is EAGVTQSPTHLIKTRGQQATLRCSPISGHTSVYWYQQALGLGLQFLLWYDEGEERNRGNFPPRFSGRQFPNYSSELNVNALELEDSALYLCASTWGKRENTEAFFGQGTRLTVV.

This clone was seen only a few times. The J gene is TRBJ2-7, the V gene TRBV7-9; D is uncertain. The CDR3 spans 11 residues. Looked up from germline, CDR1 is SEHNR and CDR2 is FQNEAQ (reference sequence). The V end was cut by 0 bases, the J end by 7 bases, with 4 bases between. The CDR3 bases are TGTGCCAGCAGCTTAGCAGGAGAGCAGTACTTC. Its protein is CASSLAGEQYF.

The chain links TRBV10-2 to TRBJ2-5; 10 nucleotides line up with TRBD2. Per germline, CDR1 WSHSY and CDR2 SAAADI. The length of the CDR3 is 12 residues. Trimming removed 10 bases from V and 4 bases from J; junction bases left unmatched: 3. The CDR3 sequence: CATIAGGETQYF. CDR3 nucleotide sequence: TGCGCCACCATAGCGGGGGGAGAGACCCAGTACTTC.

The chain combines TRBV27 with TRBJ2-1; D possibly uses TRBD1 or TRBD2 (7 bases each). The CDR3 sequence is 11 residues long. Per the germline V gene, CDR1 is MNHEY and CDR2 is SMNVEV (reference sequence). Trimming removed 4 bases from V and 15 bases from J, with 13 bases in between. For the CDR3, the DNA is TGTGCCAGCAGTTGGCAGGGGGGGCGGTTCTTC. Its translation is CASSWQGGRFF.

This chain connects TRBV2 to TRBJ2-7, with TRBD1 as a possible D gene (5 bases). The CDR3 is 16 residues long. V gave up 3 bases and J gave up 1 base, with 16 bases separating them. Germline values: CDR1 SNHLY, CDR2 FYNNEI. In nucleotides, the CDR3 is TGTGCCAGCAGTGACCTCCCCAGGGAAGGATCCTACGAGCAGTACTTC. Its protein product is CASSDLPREGSYEQYF.

The chain recombines TRBV9 with TRBJ2-1; D is unresolved. Looked up from germline, CDR1 is SGDLS and CDR2 is YYNGEE. The CDR3 covers 13 residues. The V gene lost 4 bases and the J gene lost 6 bases, with 11 bases spanning the gap. The CDR3 region is CASSPDSLNEQFF. Written as DNA, the CDR3 is TGTGCCAGCAGCCCTGACTCCCTCAATGAGCAGTTCTTC.

This clone has only a few counts. The chain joins TRBV27 to TRBJ2-7, with TRBD1 matching 9 bases. This CDR3 has 13 residues. The V and J ends lost 5 bases and 6 bases, in that order; junction bases with no gene match: 5. The germline V gene has CDR1 MNHEY and CDR2 SMNVEV (reference sequence). This CDR3 reads CASSPGQGSEQYF. DNA of the CDR3: TGTGCCAGCAGTCCGGGACAGGGTTCCGAGCAGTACTTC.

The CDR3 here is CASSLGEGLLNTEAFF. CDR3 sequence (DNA): TGTGCCAGCTCCCTTGGGGAGGGTCTACTGAACACTGAAGCTTTCTTT. The J gene is TRBJ1-1, the V gene TRBV18, with D uncertain. Germline CDR1 reads KGHSH; CDR2 reads LQKENI. This CDR3 is 16 amino acids long. V dropped 6 bases and J dropped 0 bases, with 17 bases sitting between them.

This chain joins TRBV7-9 and TRBJ2-1; D is tentatively TRBD1 or TRBD2 (5 bases each). This CDR3 spans 15 amino acids. Germline lookup yields CDR1 SEHNR and CDR2 FQNEAQ (reference sequence). V was trimmed by 7 bases and J by 6 bases, leaving 19 bases between them. The CDR3 DNA reads as TGTGCCAGCACACCGGAGGAAGGGGCATTCAATGAGCAGTTCTTC. The encoded protein is CASTPEEGAFNEQFF. Combining the CDR3 with reference TRBV7-9 and TRBJ2-1 gives the whole variable domain DTGVSQNPRHKITKRGQNVTFRCDPISEHNRLYWYRQTLGQGPEFLTYFQNEAQLEKSRLLSDRFSAERPKGSFSTLEIQRTEQGDSAMYLCASTPEEGAFNEQFFGPGTRLTVL.

This chain connects TRBV5-8 to TRBJ2-6, with unresolved D. The germline V and J ends were trimmed by 2 bases and 2 bases, with 8 bases remaining between them. The CDR3 loop spans 15 amino acids. CDR1 and CDR2 (germline): SGHTS, YDEGEE. The CDR3 region has the DNA TGTGCCAGCAGCTTTTCAGTAACTGGGGCCAACGTCCTGACTTTC. Its protein product is CASSFSVTGANVLTF.

The chain joins TRBV6-5 to TRBJ1-5, with TRBD1 matching 7 bases. Looked up from germline, CDR1 is MNHEY and CDR2 is SVGAGI. The CDR3 loop spans 14 amino acids. V was pared by 6 bases and J by 4 bases, with 6 bases of the junction left unmatched. In nucleotides, the CDR3 is TGTGCCAGCAGCATCGGGACAGAGAATCAGCCCCAGCATTTT. Protein: CASSIGTENQPQHF.

The chain carries TRBV9 and TRBJ1-1, with TRBD1 matching 9 bases. CDR1 SGDLS and CDR2 YYNGEE come from the germline V gene. The CDR3 consists of 14 residues. V lost 8 bases to trimming and J lost 1 base; unmatched junction nucleotides: 6. Here the CDR3 DNA reads TGTGCCAGTGGGACAGGGAGGGGGAACACTGAAGCTTTCTTT. Its protein product is CASGTGRGNTEAFF.

J is TRBJ2-7 and V is TRBV6-5; 8 bases fit TRBD1. CDR1 is MNHEY, CDR2 SVGAGI, per germline. This CDR3 has 13 amino acids. The J segment lost 4 bases and the V segment lost 6 bases, leaving 5 bases of the junction unmatched. The CDR3, as DNA: TGTGCCAGCAGCCCTACAGGGGGGTACGAGCAGTACTTC. The encoded protein is CASSPTGGYEQYF.

The chain has TRBV12-5 and TRBJ1-5; 7 nucleotides align to TRBD1. Per germline, CDR1 LGHNT and CDR2 FRNRAP. This CDR3 spans 17 amino acids. V dropped 5 bases and J dropped 0; count of bases not matched to a gene: 10. The DNA for the CDR3 is TGTGCTAGTGGTGTCCTCAGACAGGGTTATAGCAATCAGCCCCAGCATTTT. Protein: CASGVLRQGYSNQPQHF.

The J gene is TRBJ1-4, the V gene TRBV15, with TRBD1 matching 7 bases. The CDR3 is 14 amino acids. Germline-derived CDR1 and CDR2 are LNHNV and YYDKDF (reference sequence). V lost 5 bases to trimming and J lost 12 bases; unmatched junction nucleotides: 12. The CDR3 sequence is CATSDLSQGVELFF. In nucleotides, the CDR3 is TGTGCCACCAGCGACTTGTCGCAGGGGGTCGAACTGTTTTTT.

The chain is built from TRBV15 and TRBJ1-3; D ambiguous. V was shortened by 6 bases and J by 0 bases, with 12 bases between the two germline ends. The CDR3 covers 15 residues. CDR1 is LNHNV, CDR2 YYDKDF, per germline (reference sequence). CDR3 sequence reads: CATRAGRASGNTIYF. DNA for the CDR3: TGTGCCACCAGAGCCGGGAGGGCCTCTGGAAACACCATATATTTT.

The chain's CDR3 is CASSPYRNTGELFF. The CDR3 nucleotides are TGTGCCAGCAGCCCCTACAGGAACACCGGGGAGCTGTTTTTT. This sequence joins TRBV7-6 and TRBJ2-2; D call uncertain. Germline V lookup: CDR1 SGHVS, CDR2 FNYEAQ. The CDR3 runs to 14 residues. Trimming shortened V by 5 bases and J by 1 base, and 8 bases separated the two germline ends.